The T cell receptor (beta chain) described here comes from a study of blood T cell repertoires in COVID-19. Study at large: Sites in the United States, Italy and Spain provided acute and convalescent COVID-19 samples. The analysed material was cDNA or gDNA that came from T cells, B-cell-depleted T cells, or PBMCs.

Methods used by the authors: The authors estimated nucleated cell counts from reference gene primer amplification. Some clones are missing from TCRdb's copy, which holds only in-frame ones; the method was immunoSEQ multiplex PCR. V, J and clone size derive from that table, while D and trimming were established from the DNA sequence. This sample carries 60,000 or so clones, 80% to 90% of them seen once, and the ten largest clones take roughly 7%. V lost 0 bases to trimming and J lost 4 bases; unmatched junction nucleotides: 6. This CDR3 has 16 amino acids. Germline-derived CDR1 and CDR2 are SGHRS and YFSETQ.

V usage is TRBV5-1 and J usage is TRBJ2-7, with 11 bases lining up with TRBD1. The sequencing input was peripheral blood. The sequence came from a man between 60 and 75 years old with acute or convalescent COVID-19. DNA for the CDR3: TGCGCCAGCAGCTTGGCCGGGACAGGGGGAGGGTACGAGCAGTACTTC. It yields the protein CASSLAGTGGGYEQYF.